The 13 T cell receptor beta chains presented below share a single source sample, sequenced in a study of patients and donors after allogeneic stem cell transplantation. A single record per CDR3 protein comes from TCRdb applying MiXCR to the RT-PCR reads. The table lists 400,000 to 450,000 distinct CDR3 sequences, around 15% of them singletons. Material: blood, either unsorted or a sorted T cell fraction (not recorded which). These receptors originate from a human donor who was either an allogeneic HSCT recipient or a stem cell or donor lymphocyte infusion donor (not recorded which). It is not recorded whose cells these are; they may come from a transplant donor.

In its sample, this clonotype was seen a few times. The chain is built from TRBV6-5 and TRBJ2-7; 8 nucleotides align to TRBD1. From germline, CDR1 is MNHEY and CDR2 SVGAGI. With 2 bases clipped from V and 7 bases from J, the junction kept 7 bases outside the gene matches. This CDR3 is built from 14 residues. The DNA for the CDR3 is TGTGCCAGCAGTTACGTCAGGGGGCTCGGGGAGCAGTACTTC. It codes for CASSYVRGLGEQYF.

The chain carries TRBV6-1 and TRBJ2-6; 7 bases map to TRBD2. Germline loops: CDR1 MNHNS, CDR2 SASEGT. The CDR3 is 16 residues long. Unmatched junction bases numbered 7, after V lost 8 bases and J lost 0 bases. The CDR3 is CASDEAGVSGANVLTF. CDR3 nucleotide sequence: TGTGCCAGCGATGAGGCGGGGGTCTCTGGGGCCAACGTCCTGACTTTC.

This chain joins TRBV6-2 or TRBV6-3 and TRBJ1-5; no firm D call. CDR1 and CDR2 from the germline V gene are MNHEY and SVGEGT. The ends were cut back, 2 bases at V and 4 bases at J, with 6 bases in the middle. The CDR3 has 13 amino acids. The CDR3 here is CASSYAPNQPQHF. The CDR3 region has the DNA TGTGCCAGCAGTTACGCCCCAAATCAGCCCCAGCATTTT.

The chain carries TRBV6-1 and TRBJ1-1; 7 positions match TRBD1. Per the germline V gene, CDR1 is MNHNS and CDR2 is SASEGT. This CDR3 spans 14 amino acids. J was trimmed by 8 bases and V by 7 bases; bases with no gene match: 13. CDR3 residues: CASTPGQWSLEAFF. CDR3 sequence (DNA): TGTGCCAGCACCCCGGGACAGTGGAGCCTGGAAGCTTTCTTT.

The V call is TRBV24-1, the J call TRBJ2-3; the D is unclear. Germline-derived CDR1 and CDR2 are KGHDR and SFDVKD. V lost 1 base and J 5 bases, leaving 15 bases between the germline ends. The length of the CDR3 is 16 residues. The DNA for the CDR3 is TGTGCCACCAGTGATTTCAACCACAACTTAAAAGATACGCAGTATTTT. Its protein product is CATSDFNHNLKDTQYF.

The chain joins TRBV10-3 to TRBJ1-1; 9 bases match TRBD1. CDR1 ENHRY and CDR2 SYGVKD come from the germline V gene. The J segment lost 11 bases and the V segment lost 2 bases, leaving 9 bases of the junction unmatched. This CDR3 has 14 residues. Here the CDR3 reads CAISEPGTGLGAFF. The DNA of the CDR3 is TGTGCCATCAGTGAGCCCGGGACAGGGCTGGGTGCTTTCTTT.

This clonotype showed up many times. V is TRBV5-1 and J is TRBJ2-7, with TRBD1 as a possible D gene (5 bases). Germline V gene lookup returns CDR1 SGHRS and CDR2 YFSETQ. This CDR3 spans 12 amino acids. The V and J ends lost 4 bases and 3 bases respectively, with 8 bases between them. CDR3 amino acids: CASSRDSYEQYF. In nucleotides, the CDR3 is TGCGCCAGCAGCAGAGACAGCTACGAGCAGTACTTC.

The table lists this clonotype with many counts. The chain joins TRBV4-3 to TRBJ1-4; TRBD1 is a possible D gene (5 bases). CDR1 and CDR2 from the germline V gene are LGHNA and YSLEER. Trimming pared 4 bases from V and 5 bases from J, leaving 17 bases between. The CDR3 sequence is 16 residues long. CDR3 residues: CASSLDWGPANEKLFF. CDR3 coding DNA: TGCGCCAGCAGCCTAGATTGGGGACCGGCGAATGAAAAACTGTTTTTT.

This clonotype was found a few times. J is TRBJ2-2 and V is TRBV6-1; D may be TRBD2 (5 bases). The V and J ends lost 6 bases and 0 bases respectively, with 8 bases between them. The CDR3 spans 14 residues. Germline CDR1 and CDR2: MNHNS and SASEGT. CDR3 in DNA: TGTGCCAGCAGCCGACTATCGAACACCGGGGAGCTGTTTTTT. It codes for CASSRLSNTGELFF.

In this sample, this clonotype turned up a few times. The CDR3 bases are TGCAGTGCTACCCGGACTAGCGGGAAATCCTACGAGCAGTACTTC. Protein: CSATRTSGKSYEQYF. The chain employs TRBV20-1 and TRBJ2-7; 12 bases align to TRBD2. CDR3 size: 15 residues. From germline, CDR1 is DFQATT and CDR2 SNEGSKA (reference sequence). J was trimmed by 1 base and V by 4 bases; bases with no gene match: 5.

V gene TRBV7-9 combines with J gene TRBJ1-1; TRBD1 might be the D (6 bases). Trimming cost V 6 bases and J 8 bases, with 13 bases left between them. The germline gives CDR1 SEHNR, CDR2 FQNEAQ (reference sequence). This CDR3 is built from 12 residues. The CDR3 reads CASSYREGEAFF. For the CDR3, the DNA is TGTGCCAGCAGTTACAGGGAGGGCGAAGCTTTCTTT. The whole variable domain, remainder taken from reference TRBV7-9 and TRBJ1-1, is DTGVSQNPRHKITKRGQNVTFRCDPISEHNRLYWYRQTLGQGPEFLTYFQNEAQLEKSRLLSDRFSAERPKGSFSTLEIQRTEQGDSAMYLCASSYREGEAFFGQGTRLTVV.

In its sample, this clonotype was seen a few times. The chain is built from TRBV7-6 and TRBJ2-5; TRBD2 might be the D (6 bases). Trimming cost V 5 bases and J 4 bases, with 20 bases left between them. The CDR3 is 16 residues long. Germline-derived CDR1 and CDR2 are SGHVS and FNYEAQ. The DNA for the CDR3 is TGTGCCAGCAGCCCCTTAAGCGGGCACATTTTAGAGACCCAGTACTTC. Protein product: CASSPLSGHILETQYF. Supplemented by reference TRBV7-6 and TRBJ2-5, the full variable domain reads GAGVSQSPRYKVTKRGQDVALRCDPISGHVSLYWYRQALGQGPEFLTYFNYEAQQDKSGLPNDRFSAERPEGSISTLTIQRTEQRDSAMYRCASSPLSGHILETQYFGPGTRLLVL.

The chain joins TRBV9 to TRBJ2-2; 11 positions match TRBD2. Germline values: CDR1 SGDLS, CDR2 YYNGEE. This CDR3 spans 15 amino acids. Losses at the gene ends were 4 bases for V and 4 bases for J; bases not matched to a gene: 3. CDR3 nucleotide sequence: TGTGCCAGCAGCCCTACTAGCGGGGGCACCGGGGAGCTGTTTTTT. This sequence encodes CASSPTSGGTGELFF.